Each of the 16 T cell receptor beta chains below was sequenced from the same sample in a study of blood T cells in healthy people across ages. The second PCR ran 7 to 11 cycles with a sample-barcoded 5' primer and J-beta primers. TCRdb re-derived calls from the 5' RACE reads in MiXCR, one entry per CDR3 protein. The sample contains 710,000 or so distinct CDR3 sequences, 20% to 25% of which appear only once. The sample was blood. The receptor set was obtained from a man aged 65-85 years in good health.

The J gene is TRBJ2-3, the V gene TRBV18; D is perhaps TRBD2 (5 bases). Per germline, CDR1 KGHSH and CDR2 LQKENI. This CDR3 region has 16 residues. Trimming removed 1 base from V and 0 bases from J, with 11 bases in between. DNA of the CDR3: TGTGCCAGCTCACCACTAGCGAAAGCTAGCACAGATACGCAGTATTTT. Translated, it gives CASSPLAKASTDTQYF.

This clonotype was counted many times. The CDR3 is CASSLEAGPREQYF. The DNA of the CDR3 is TGTGCCAGCAGCTTAGAGGCAGGACCTCGGGAGCAGTACTTC. The V gene is TRBV7-2, the J gene TRBJ2-7; D not resolved. Germline lookup yields CDR1 SGHTA and CDR2 FQGNSA. This CDR3 region has 14 residues. The V end lost 1 base, the J end lost 7 bases, and 14 bases lay between the germline ends.

This clonotype came up many times. The gene calls are TRBV9 and TRBJ1-4, with D tentatively TRBD1 (5 bases). Trimming cost V 0 bases and J 2 bases, with 8 bases left between them. The CDR3 has 15 amino acids. Per germline, CDR1 SGDLS and CDR2 YYNGEE. DNA of the CDR3: TGTGCCAGCAGCGTAGGGGGCGCGACTAATGAAAAACTGTTTTTT. As protein: CASSVGGATNEKLFF.

The chain's CDR3 is CASSEALGGGYTF. DNA for the CDR3: TGTGCCAGCAGTGAAGCGCTGGGTGGTGGCTACACCTTC. This chain links TRBV6-1 with TRBJ1-2, with unresolved D. The V end was cut by 0 bases, the J end by 7 bases, with 9 bases between. In germline, CDR1 is MNHNS, CDR2 SASEGT. This CDR3 has 13 residues.

The chain uses TRBV10-3 and TRBJ2-3; no definite D call. The germline gives CDR1 ENHRY, CDR2 SYGVKD. The CDR3 has 13 amino acids. The V and J ends lost 4 bases and 4 bases respectively, with 9 bases between them. This chain's CDR3 is CAISARTADTQYF. The CDR3 DNA reads as TGTGCCATCAGTGCGAGGACCGCAGATACGCAGTATTTT.

The rearrangement uses TRBV2 and TRBJ1-2, with D uncertain. This CDR3 region has 13 residues. Germline loops: CDR1 SNHLY, CDR2 FYNNEI. V dropped 4 bases and J dropped 6 bases, with 12 bases sitting between them. The CDR3 bases are TGTGCCAGCAGTGCCGCAGGAAGAGATGGCTACACCTTC. Its protein product is CASSAAGRDGYTF.

Written as DNA, the CDR3 is TGTGCCAGCAGTTACTCGGCCGGCCAGGCCGCTACCGGGGAGCTGTTTTTT. Protein: CASSYSAGQAATGELFF. This chain links TRBV6-2 or TRBV6-3 with TRBJ2-2; no definite D call. The V end lost 0 bases, the J end lost 5 bases, and 16 bases lay between the germline ends. Germline V gene sequence: CDR1 MNHEY, CDR2 SVGEGT. This CDR3 is built from 17 residues.

This clonotype appeared a few times. V and J are TRBV24-1 and TRBJ2-1; tentatively, D is TRBD2 (5 bases). This CDR3 spans 16 amino acids. In germline, CDR1 is KGHDR, CDR2 SFDVKD. The germline V and J ends were trimmed by 2 bases and 0 bases, with 10 bases remaining between them. The chain's CDR3 is CATSDYYRGSYNEQFF. CDR3 in DNA: TGTGCCACCAGTGATTATTATCGGGGCTCCTACAATGAGCAGTTCTTC.

This clonotype occurred a few times. CDR3 protein: CASSLEALGGGYTF. For the CDR3, the DNA is TGCGCCAGCAGCTTGGAGGCCCTTGGGGGTGGCTACACCTTC. The chain links TRBV5-1 to TRBJ1-2, with D perhaps matching TRBD1 (5 bases). Germline CDR1 is SGHRS and CDR2 is YFSETQ. Trimming pared 0 bases from V and 7 bases from J, leaving 13 bases between. CDR3 length: 14 residues.

The chain carries TRBV13 and TRBJ2-1; no firm D call. The V gene lost 3 bases and the J gene lost 3 bases, with 12 bases spanning the gap. The CDR3 consists of 15 residues. CDR1 is PRHDT and CDR2 is FYEKMQ in the germline V gene (reference sequence). The CDR3 is CASSFSKVVYNEQFF. CDR3 DNA: TGTGCCAGCAGCTTTTCGAAGGTAGTCTACAATGAGCAGTTCTTC.

This clonotype was detected only a few times. The chain employs TRBV6-6 and TRBJ2-5; TRBD1 might be the D (5 bases). The CDR3 runs 14 residues. V was pared by 6 bases and J by 1 base, with 12 bases between. The germline gives CDR1 MNHNY, CDR2 SVGAGI (reference sequence). The CDR3 sequence is CASRQSGIQETQYF. As DNA, the CDR3 is TGTGCCAGCAGACAATCAGGGATCCAAGAGACCCAGTACTTC.

The table lists this clonotype with many counts. CDR3 residues: CASSRTRGYEQYF. In nucleotides, the CDR3 is TGTGCCAGCAGCCGAACCAGGGGTTACGAGCAGTACTTC. The rearrangement uses TRBV3-1 and TRBJ2-7; maybe TRBD1 (6 bases). V lost 4 bases to trimming and J lost 4 bases, with 11 bases between them. CDR3 length: 13 amino acids. Germline CDR1 reads LGHDT; CDR2 reads YNNKEL (reference sequence).

This clonotype occurred a few times. The DNA for the CDR3 is TGCAGTGCTAAACCCGGGGGCAATAGCAATCAGCCCCAGCATTTT. Encoded protein: CSAKPGGNSNQPQHF. The chain employs TRBV20-1 and TRBJ1-5, with D possibly TRBD1 on 6 matching bases. The CDR3 totals 15 residues. Per germline, CDR1 DFQATT and CDR2 SNEGSKA (reference sequence). V lost 4 bases, J lost 0 bases, and 13 bases lay in between.

In this sample, this clonotype turned up many times. The chain carries TRBV29-1 and TRBJ1-1; no reliable D call. V was shortened by 7 bases and J by 8 bases, with 20 bases between the two germline ends. CDR3 length: 13 amino acids. CDR1 is SQVTM, CDR2 ANQGSEA, per germline. The CDR3 loop is CSASQTSAAEAFF. In nucleotides, the CDR3 is TGCAGCGCCTCACAAACATCAGCCGCGGAAGCTTTCTTT.

The chain employs TRBV20-1 and TRBJ1-1, with D hard to call. Trimming took 3 bases from V and 1 from J, leaving 9 bases between them. The germline V gene has CDR1 DFQATT and CDR2 SNEGSKA (reference sequence). The CDR3 length is 13 residues. CDR3 protein: CSARKTANTEAFF. DNA for the CDR3: TGCAGTGCTAGGAAAACAGCGAACACTGAAGCTTTCTTT.

The J gene is TRBJ2-5, the V gene TRBV24-1; 10 bases are a match to TRBD1. The germline gives CDR1 KGHDR, CDR2 SFDVKD. The CDR3 sequence is 16 residues long. J was trimmed by 4 bases and V by 4 bases; bases with no gene match: 8. The CDR3 loop is CATSEVTGGRGETQYF. The CDR3 nucleotides read TGTGCCACCAGTGAGGTGACAGGGGGCCGGGGAGAGACCCAGTACTTC.